This entry features one TCR beta chain sequence. The sample originates from a study of shared clonotypes between healthy human individuals. This table comes from immunoSEQ multiplex PCR, and its TCRdb copy is limited to in-frame clones, with some not included. The repertoire holds some 1.1 million clones, with 70% to 80% as singletons. The sequence was collected from a man aged 18 to 30 in good health. Some clones in this sample may be carry-over from other donors' samples. The sequencing sample was made of memory CD4+ T cells from PBMCs. Subset specified: CD45RA-negative fraction.

The CDR3 here is CASSLQGLNQPQHF. In DNA form, the CDR3 reads TGTGCCAGCAGTTTACAGGGCCTCAATCAGCCCCAGCATTTT. The chain combines TRBV27 with TRBJ1-5; TRBD1 might be the D (5 bases). Germline assignment: CDR1 MNHEY and CDR2 SMNVEV (reference sequence). The V end was cut by 2 bases, the J end by 3 bases, with 8 bases between. This CDR3 is built from 14 residues.